The 14 T cell receptor beta chains below come from one sample, sequenced in a study of human T cells and chemical hapten exposure. TCRdb re-derived calls from the RACE reads in MiXCR, one entry per CDR3 protein. The table shows approximately 90,000 distinct CDR3 sequences, with roughly 8.5% occurring only once. As for time point: pre-sensitization, week 0. Treatment noted: therapeutic diphenylcyclopropenone sensitization with weekly scalp DPC. Sequencing used whole blood, obtained in connection with sensitization to the hapten diphenylcyclopropenone (DPC). Receptors originate from a man aged 35-49 years with alopecia areata. Some clones in this sample may be carry-over from other donors' samples.

This clonotype was seen many times. The chain couples TRBV29-1 to TRBJ2-1, with 8 bases fitting TRBD2. CDR3 length: 15 amino acids. After removal of 4 bases from V and 1 base from J, the junction contained 6 bases not matched to a gene. CDR1 SQVTM and CDR2 ANQGSEA come from the germline V gene. Here the CDR3 reads CSVGGSGSSYNEQFF. The CDR3 DNA follows: TGCAGCGTTGGAGGGAGCGGGAGTTCCTACAATGAGCAGTTCTTC.

This clonotype was detected only a few times. This chain links TRBV5-1 with TRBJ2-5, with 8 bases aligning to TRBD1. V lost 0 bases to trimming and J lost 3 bases; unmatched junction nucleotides: 4. The germline V gene encodes CDR1 SGHRS and CDR2 YFSETQ. The CDR3 runs 15 residues. The chain's CDR3 is CASSLVSGGEETQYF. Written as DNA, the CDR3 is TGCGCCAGCAGCTTGGTCTCAGGGGGCGAAGAGACCCAGTACTTC.

This clonotype has ten or more counts. This chain joins TRBV30 and TRBJ1-1; D remains ambiguous. V shed 4 bases and J shed 4 bases, with 7 bases lying between them. Per germline, CDR1 GTSNPN and CDR2 SVGIG (reference sequence). The CDR3 is 11 residues long. The CDR3 DNA reads as TGTGCCTGGAAACCGGGCACTGAAGCTTTCTTT. The encoded protein is CAWKPGTEAFF.

This chain joins TRBV19 and TRBJ2-7, with D possibly called TRBD1 or TRBD2 (5 bases each). In germline, CDR1 is LNHDA, CDR2 SQIVND (reference sequence). The CDR3 is made up of 13 amino acids. Trimming removed 5 bases from V and 1 base from J, with 9 bases in between. In nucleotides, the CDR3 is TGTGCCAGTAGTCTGGGACCATCCTACGAGCAGTACGTC. Its protein is CASSLGPSYEQYV.

In this sample, this clonotype turned up many times. The chain combines TRBV5-1 with TRBJ2-1; TRBD2 matches at 7 bases. With V trimmed by 1 base and J by 6 bases, 7 bases remained unmatched. Germline V gene lookup returns CDR1 SGHRS and CDR2 YFSETQ. This CDR3 is 15 amino acids long. The CDR3 sequence: CASSLRGGGRNEQFF. CDR3 in DNA: TGCGCCAGCAGCTTGCGCGGGGGAGGGCGCAATGAGCAGTTCTTC.

This clonotype occurred a few times. The chain uses TRBV11-2 and TRBJ1-1; D is perhaps TRBD1 (6 bases). CDR3 length: 14 residues. Trimming pared 5 bases from V and 13 bases from J, leaving 23 bases between. Looked up from germline, CDR1 is SGHAT and CDR2 is FQNNGV. The CDR3 DNA sequence: TGTGCCAGCAGCCAGGGGACGGACAGAGATAAAGGTTTCTTT. Encoded protein: CASSQGTDRDKGFF.

This clonotype was detected many times. The chain carries TRBV28 and TRBJ2-4; 7 bases line up with TRBD1. V was pared by 5 bases and J by 4 bases, with 8 bases of the junction left unmatched. The germline V gene encodes CDR1 MDHEN and CDR2 SYDVKM. This CDR3 is built from 15 residues. The CDR3 loop is CASSLLRTGKNIQYF. CDR3 coding DNA: TGTGCCAGCAGTCTCCTTCGGACAGGAAAAAACATTCAGTACTTC. Variable domain in full (rest from reference TRBV28 and TRBJ2-4): DVKVTQSSRYLVKRTGEKVFLECVQDMDHENMFWYRQDPGLGLRLIYFSYDVKMKEKGDIPEGYSVSREKKERFSLILESASTNQTSMYLCASSLLRTGKNIQYFGAGTRLSVL.

This clonotype occurred a few times. The rearrangement links TRBV12-3 or TRBV12-4 to TRBJ2-5; D is perhaps TRBD1 (6 bases). Trimming left V 4 bases short and J 4 bases short, with 7 bases between. The CDR3 runs to 12 residues. CDR3 loop: CASSYRAETQYF. DNA for the CDR3: TGTGCCAGCAGTTACAGGGCAGAGACCCAGTACTTC.

The rearrangement joins TRBV2 to TRBJ2-5; perhaps TRBD2 as D (5 bases). This CDR3 region has 13 residues. In germline, CDR1 is SNHLY, CDR2 FYNNEI. V lost 8 bases to trimming and J lost 4 bases, with 14 bases between them. CDR3 nucleotides: TGTGCCAGCCAGGTCGGGCTAGCAGAGACCCAGTACTTC. As protein: CASQVGLAETQYF.

This clonotype was seen at least ten times. This rearrangement joins TRBV5-1 to TRBJ2-1, with TRBD1 identical over 7 bases. The length of the CDR3 is 13 residues. J lost 7 bases, V lost 4 bases, and 5 bases had no gene match. Per germline, CDR1 SGHRS and CDR2 YFSETQ. The CDR3 DNA is TGCGCCAGCAGCCCCGACAGGGTTAATGAGCAGTTCTTC. The encoded protein is CASSPDRVNEQFF.

This clonotype was detected ten times or more. This chain connects TRBV7-9 to TRBJ1-6, with 10 bases that match TRBD1. V lost 1 base to trimming and J lost 8 bases; unmatched junction nucleotides: 2. This CDR3 has 15 amino acids. CDR1 SEHNR and CDR2 FQNEAQ come from the germline V gene (reference sequence). The CDR3 coding sequence is TGTGCCAGCAGCTTAGTGGGGACAGGGGATTCACCCCTCCACTTT. This encodes CASSLVGTGDSPLHF.

This clonotype was found a few times. The chain combines TRBV2 with TRBJ2-7, with 7 positions matching TRBD2. CDR1 and CDR2 (germline): SNHLY, FYNNEI. The V and J ends lost 8 bases and 7 bases, in that order; junction bases with no gene match: 8. The CDR3 is made up of 12 amino acids. Written as DNA, the CDR3 is TGTGCCAGCCCAGGCGGGGGAGAAGAGCAGTACGTC. It codes for CASPGGGEEQYV.

The V call is TRBV14, the J call TRBJ2-7; possibly TRBD2 for D (7 bases). Germline-derived CDR1 and CDR2 are SGHDN and FVKESK. Trimming left V 4 bases short and J 2 bases short, with 18 bases between. CDR3 size: 16 residues. The CDR3 coding sequence is TGTGCCAGCAGCCGGGGGGGGCTAGCGGACCCCTACGAGCAGTACTTC. Encoded protein: CASSRGGLADPYEQYF.

This clonotype has more than one count but fewer than ten. The chain recombines TRBV12-3 or TRBV12-4 with TRBJ2-3, with 10 bases that match TRBD2. The CDR3 is made up of 16 amino acids. The V segment lost 5 bases and the J segment 0 bases; nucleotides outside the gene matches: 5. CDR3 residues: CASSPLAGVSTDTQYF. CDR3 DNA: TGTGCCAGCAGTCCCCTAGCGGGAGTGAGCACAGATACGCAGTATTTT.